Each of the 16 T cell receptor beta chains below was sequenced from the same sample in a study of shared clonotypes between healthy human individuals. Libraries were prepared by immunoSEQ multiplex PCR; TCRdb keeps only in-frame clonotypes and omits some of them. The table lists about 490,000 clones, roughly 80% of them singletons. Sequences were obtained from PBMCs. These receptors were obtained from a woman between 35 and 50 years old in good health. Some clones in this sample may be carry-over from other donors' samples.

The chain carries TRBV29-1 and TRBJ2-1; the match to TRBD1 covers 11 bases. V lost 6 bases to trimming and J lost 9 bases; unmatched junction nucleotides: 7. The germline V gene has CDR1 SQVTM and CDR2 ANQGSEA. This CDR3 has 13 residues. The CDR3 is CSVTRDRGAEQFF. Here the CDR3 DNA reads TGCAGCGTCACCCGGGACAGGGGGGCTGAGCAGTTCTTC.

About this clone itself: A far larger clone lies a single base away; this is likely a read error. V is TRBV2 and J is TRBJ2-5, with D perhaps matching TRBD1 or TRBD2 (6 bases each). The CDR3 spans 12 residues. CDR1 and CDR2 (germline): SNHLY, FYNNEI. The V and J ends lost 6 bases and 7 bases respectively, with 12 bases between them. CDR3 nucleotide sequence: TGTGCCAGCAGGAAGGAGGGGGGGACCCAGTACTTC. Translated: CASRKEGGTQYF.

V is TRBV4-1 and J is TRBJ2-7; 8 nucleotides agree with TRBD1. The V gene's germline CDR1 is MGHRA and CDR2 YSYEKL. V shed 1 base and J 5 bases; nucleotides not matched to a gene: 10. This CDR3 comprises 16 residues. Here the CDR3 reads CASSQAPTGEWNEQYF. For the CDR3, the DNA is TGCGCCAGCAGCCAAGCCCCGACAGGGGAGTGGAACGAGCAGTACTTC.

The rearrangement joins TRBV2 to TRBJ2-4, with unresolved D. CDR1 and CDR2 from the germline V gene are SNHLY and FYNNEI. This CDR3 has 16 amino acids. Trimming left V 1 base short and J 0 bases short, with 10 bases between. CDR3 region: CASSEDGPRAKNIQYF. The DNA of the CDR3 is TGTGCCAGCAGTGAAGACGGCCCCAGAGCCAAAAACATTCAGTACTTC.

The table lists this clone with a count of one. The chain couples TRBV2 to TRBJ2-6; a weak D match, TRBD2 (6 bases). The CDR3 contains 14 residues. V lost 9 bases, J lost 0 bases, and 9 bases lay in between. Germline V gene lookup returns CDR1 SNHLY and CDR2 FYNNEI. The CDR3 spells CASQDYSGANVLTF. CDR3 sequence (DNA): TGTGCCAGTCAGGACTACTCTGGGGCCAACGTCCTGACTTTC.

The chain combines TRBV4-3 with TRBJ2-1, with 7 nucleotides matching TRBD2. CDR3 length: 16 residues. V dropped 0 bases and J dropped 9; count of bases not matched to a gene: 11. Germline V gives CDR1 LGHNA, CDR2 YSLEER. CDR3 DNA: TGCGCCAGCAGCCAAGATCCGGAGGGAGGGCCTGGTGAGCAGTTCTTC. Translated, it gives CASSQDPEGGPGEQFF.

The V gene is TRBV19, the J gene TRBJ1-4; D remains unclear. The CDR3 runs 15 residues. Germline V CDR1 and CDR2: LNHDA, SQIVND (reference sequence). V shed 6 bases and J shed 8 bases, with 19 bases lying between them. CDR3 residues: CASRNPGTPEEKLFF. The CDR3 region has the DNA TGTGCCAGTAGGAACCCGGGAACCCCGGAGGAAAAACTGTTTTTT. Based on the CDR3 plus reference TRBV19 and TRBJ1-4, the full variable domain is DGGITQSPKYLFRKEGQNVTLSCEQNLNHDAMYWYRQDPGQGLRLIYYSQIVNDFQKGDIAEGYSVSREKKESFPLTVTSAQKNPTAFYLCASRNPGTPEEKLFFGSGTQLSVL.

Regarding this clone: The same CDR3 also results from other DNA sequences found in this sample. The rearrangement joins TRBV7-9 to TRBJ2-7; D gene uncertain. Germline-derived CDR1 and CDR2 are SEHNR and FQNEAQ (reference sequence). With 1 base removed from V and 1 base from J, the gap between germline ends came to 8 bases. CDR3 length: 14 residues. The CDR3 protein is CASSLGTGSYEQYF. For the CDR3, the DNA is TGTGCCAGCAGCTTAGGCACGGGTTCCTACGAGCAGTACTTC.

Regarding this clone: With a far larger clone one base away, a read error is the likely cause. The rearrangement joins TRBV29-1 to TRBJ2-3, with 9 bases lining up with TRBD2. J lost 2 bases, V lost 3 bases, and 6 bases had no gene match. The CDR3 extends over 15 amino acids. Germline V CDR1 and CDR2: SQVTM, ANQGSEA. DNA for the CDR3: TGCAGCGTTGATTTAGCGGGAGAGATCACAGATACGCAGTATTTT. Amino acid sequence: CSVDLAGEITDTQYF.

The V call is TRBV10-3, the J call TRBJ2-7; D perhaps matches TRBD2 (5 bases). The CDR3 extends over 12 amino acids. Germline values: CDR1 ENHRY, CDR2 SYGVKD. V was cut by 10 bases and J by 4 bases, with 14 bases left in between. CDR3 protein: CATEAEKYEQYF. The CDR3 DNA sequence: TGTGCCACCGAAGCGGAGAAATACGAGCAGTACTTC.

This clone was found a few times. The chain couples TRBV5-1 to TRBJ2-1, with TRBD2 matching 7 bases. The CDR3 extends over 15 amino acids. V was clipped by 0 bases and J by 4 bases; unmatched bases: 4. CDR1 and CDR2 (germline): SGHRS, YFSETQ. CDR3 in amino acids: CASSLDAGAYNEQFF. The DNA for the CDR3 is TGCGCCAGCAGCTTGGATGCGGGAGCTTACAATGAGCAGTTCTTC. Based on the CDR3 plus reference TRBV5-1 and TRBJ2-1, the full variable domain is KAGVTQTPRYLIKTRGQQVTLSCSPISGHRSVSWYQQTPGQGLQFLFEYFSETQRNKGNFPGRFSGRQFSNSRSEMNVSTLELGDSALYLCASSLDAGAYNEQFFGPGTRLTVL.

This clone was observed a single time. V is TRBV19 and J is TRBJ2-5; 7 nucleotides align to TRBD1. The CDR3 sequence is 15 residues long. Germline V lookup: CDR1 LNHDA, CDR2 SQIVND (reference sequence). Unmatched junction bases numbered 7, after V lost 4 bases and J lost 2 bases. Written as DNA, the CDR3 is TGTGCCAGTAGTAGCCTGGACAGGAATCAAGAGACCCAGTACTTC. It yields the protein CASSSLDRNQETQYF.

As to this clone: Given a much more abundant clone one base away, this may be a read error. Other DNA variants within this sample encode the same CDR3. This chain joins TRBV28 and TRBJ2-7, with 7 bases that match TRBD2. Germline V gene sequence: CDR1 MDHEN, CDR2 SYDVKM. The length of the CDR3 is 15 residues. CDR3 in amino acids: CASSLPRELGNEQYF. The CDR3 DNA sequence: TGTGCCAGTAGTTTGCCGCGGGAGTTGGGAAACGAGCAGTACTTC.

Note on this clone: One base separates it from a far larger clone, so it is likely a read error. The chain is built from TRBV11-3 and TRBJ2-3; D is undetermined. The J call is uncertain, as TRBJ1-5 better fits the DNA end. The CDR3 is 14 amino acids. Germline-derived CDR1 and CDR2 are SGHNT and YENEEA. CDR3 nucleotide sequence: TGTGCCAGCAGCTTAGGGAGTAACACAGATACGCAGCATTTT. Amino acids: CASSLGSNTDTQHF.

Comments on this clone: A far larger clone is just one base off, so this is likely a read error. The J gene is TRBJ1-4, the V gene TRBV11-2; D remains unclear. Germline V CDR1 and CDR2: SGHAT, FQNNGV. V gave up 5 bases and J gave up 6 bases, with 16 bases separating them. CDR3 length equals 15 residues. The CDR3 loop is CASSVNRWSYEKLFF. The CDR3 nucleotides are TGTGCCAGCAGCGTGAACCGGTGGAGTTATGAAAAACTGTTTTTT.

This clone has only a few counts. The V call is TRBV6-6, the J call TRBJ2-7; D gene ambiguous. V dropped 7 bases and J dropped 5 bases, with 6 bases sitting between them. This CDR3 is built from 10 residues. Germline CDR1 and CDR2: MNHNY and SVGAGI (reference sequence). The CDR3 nucleotides are TGTGCCAGCAAGTCACACGAGCAGTACTTC. It codes for CASKSHEQYF.